Sequencing of this TCR beta chain was carried out in a study of blood T cell repertoires in COVID-19. Study-wide background: T cells, B-cell-depleted T cells, or PBMCs provided the cDNA or gDNA that served as material.

This clone was observed a handful of times. V lost 0 bases and J 0 bases, leaving 11 bases between the germline ends. Germline V gene sequence: CDR1 MNHEY, CDR2 SVGAGI. The CDR3 is 16 amino acids. The table came from immunoSEQ multiplex PCR; TCRdb's copy has only in-frame clones and leaves some out. Of some 390,000 clones listed, around 87% are singletons. The clonotype originates from a human donor in a cohort sampled during active COVID-19. The V gene is TRBV6-5, the J gene TRBJ1-1; weak D call: TRBD1 (5 bases). Sequencing was carried out using peripheral blood. This CDR3 is CASSYSPQGMNTEAFF. The CDR3 DNA is TGTGCCAGCAGTTACTCACCTCAGGGAATGAACACTGAAGCTTTCTTT.